The clone carrying this T cell receptor (beta chain) was seen only a few times. The data derive from a study of response to subunit inactivated influenza vaccine. Using its own MiXCR run on the RT-PCR reads, TCRdb lists one record per CDR3 protein. Of 800,000 to 1,000,000 distinct CDR3 sequences in the sample, 21% are singletons; the top ten hold 10%. The CDR3 extends over 16 amino acids. J was trimmed by 6 bases and V by 1 base; bases with no gene match: 6. Per the germline V gene, CDR1 is SGHRS and CDR2 is YFSETQ. Sequencing was performed on PBMCs from blood, taken more than 4 days after vaccination. This TCR was recovered from a man aged 50 to 59 who received an inactivated influenza vaccine. The rearrangement uses TRBV5-1 and TRBJ2-1, with 11 bases lining up with TRBD1. CDR3 DNA: TGCGCCAGCAGCTTGAATACGGGACAGGGGGGCAATGAGCAGTTCTTC. Its protein is CASSLNTGQGGNEQFF.